These 3 T cell receptor beta chains originate from one sample sequenced in a study of blood T cell repertoires in COVID-19. The assay was immunoSEQ multiplex PCR, and TCRdb's table has in-frame clones only and misses some. The table records 170,000 or so clones, about 79% of them present only once. Sequencing was done on a sample of peripheral blood. These receptors all stem from a woman in her seventies with acute or convalescent COVID-19.

The V and J genes are TRBV3-1 (or the pseudogene TRBV3-2) and TRBJ2-7, with TRBD1 matching 7 bases. Losses at the gene ends were 4 bases for V and 6 bases for J; bases not matched to a gene: 9. Per the germline V gene, CDR1 is LGHDT and CDR2 is YNNKEL (reference sequence). This CDR3 has 14 residues. The CDR3 protein is CASSLPGQLSEQYF. The CDR3 bases are TGTGCCAGCAGCCTTCCGGGACAGCTGAGCGAGCAGTACTTC.

The V gene is TRBV18, the J gene TRBJ2-5; 10 bases align to TRBD2. Germline loops: CDR1 KGHSH, CDR2 LQKENI. This CDR3 has 14 residues. J gave up 5 bases and V 8 bases, and 8 bases lay outside the gene matches. For the CDR3, the DNA is TGTGCCAGCGCCGCTAGCGGGAGTTACGAGACCCAGTACTTC. It is translated as CASAASGSYETQYF.

The chain employs TRBV30 and TRBJ1-2, with D tentatively TRBD1 (5 bases). With 1 base removed from V and 5 bases from J, the gap between germline ends came to 11 bases. The germline V gene encodes CDR1 GTSNPN and CDR2 SVGIG (reference sequence). The CDR3 covers 13 residues. Here the CDR3 reads CAWSAGWSYGYTF. The CDR3 DNA reads as TGTGCCTGGAGTGCAGGGTGGTCATATGGCTACACCTTC.